A single sample is the source of the 2 T cell receptor beta chains below, sequenced in a study of blood T cell repertoires in COVID-19. Sequenced by immunoSEQ multiplex PCR; TCRdb stores in-frame clones only, minus some. Of approximately 93,000 clones in the sample, 74% were seen once. The material sequenced was peripheral blood. These receptors all come from a man between 65 and 85 years old with COVID-19, enrolled during active disease.

The V call is TRBV3-1 (or the pseudogene TRBV3-2), the J call TRBJ2-7; 9 bases match TRBD1. V dropped 4 bases and J dropped 5; count of bases not matched to a gene: 3. This CDR3 is 13 amino acids long. CDR1 is LGHDT and CDR2 is YNNKEL in the germline V gene (reference sequence). The CDR3 DNA follows: TGTGCCAGCAGCCCGGGACAGGGCCACGAGCAGTACTTC. Protein sequence: CASSPGQGHEQYF.

This chain connects TRBV5-1 to TRBJ2-1, with TRBD2 identical over 12 bases. The CDR3 totals 16 residues. J gave up 9 bases and V 4 bases, and 11 bases lay outside the gene matches. In germline, CDR1 is SGHRS, CDR2 YFSETQ. CDR3 residues: CASSLAGGGTASEQFF. Here the CDR3 DNA reads TGCGCCAGCAGCCTAGCGGGAGGGGGGACTGCGAGTGAGCAGTTCTTC.